The rows below give T cell receptor beta chains drawn from one sample of a study of CD8 T cells in Susac syndrome. MiXCR was run by TCRdb on the immunoSEQ multiplex PCR reads, yielding one entry per CDR3 protein. The repertoire holds some 110,000 distinct CDR3 sequences, with around 92% as singletons. Material: CD4+ T cells from PBMCs. Receptors originate from a human donor with multiple sclerosis. CDR3s include the opening cysteine and the closing phenylalanine or tryptophan. A D gene is named only where the DNA matches it firmly. Some rows have no size entry. The others give once, few or many, or a class for an expanded clone.

j_gene: TRBJ1-5
abundance: .
v_gene: TRBV4-3
d_gene: .
len: 15
CDR3aa: CASSQERRGNQPQHF
CDR3nt: TGCGCCAGCAGCCAAGAACGGAGAGGCAATCAGCCCCAGCATTTT

j_gene: TRBJ2-2
abundance: .
v_gene: TRBV6-2/TRBV6-3
d_gene: .
len: 18
CDR3aa: CASSSSIRRSRGTGELFF
CDR3nt: TGTGCCAGCAGCTCTAGTATCCGGCGGTCCCGGGGGACCGGGGAGCTGTTTTTT

j_gene: TRBJ1-1
abundance: .
v_gene: TRBV12-3/TRBV12-4
d_gene: .
len: 17
CDR3aa: CASSLASPLVREAEAFF
CDR3nt: TGTGCCAGCAGTTTAGCGTCCCCCCTGGTCAGGGAGGCTGAAGCTTTCTTT

j_gene: TRBJ2-5
abundance: once
v_gene: TRBV11-1
d_gene: .
len: 13
CDR3aa: CASSLGLGETQYF
CDR3nt: TGTGCCAGCAGCTTAGGACTGGGGGAGACCCAGTACTTC

j_gene: TRBJ1-1
abundance: .
v_gene: TRBV6-5
d_gene: .
len: 11
CDR3aa: CASVWNTEAFF
CDR3nt: TGTGCCAGCGTATGGAACACTGAAGCTTTCTTT

j_gene: TRBJ1-1
abundance: .
v_gene: TRBV13
d_gene: TRBD1
len: 19
CDR3aa: CASSLGRLKGARSYTEAFF
CDR3nt: TGTGCCAGCAGCTTAGGCCGTTTGAAGGGGGCGCGTAGCTACACTGAAGCTTTCTTT

j_gene: TRBJ1-2
abundance: .
v_gene: TRBV14
d_gene: .
len: 16
CDR3aa: CASSQDWPATNYGYTF
CDR3nt: TGTGCCAGCAGCCAAGATTGGCCGGCCACTAACTATGGCTACACCTTC

j_gene: TRBJ1-2
abundance: .
v_gene: TRBV9
d_gene: .
len: 16
CDR3aa: CASSVAPGPAAYGYTF
CDR3nt: TGTGCCAGCAGCGTAGCCCCGGGGCCTGCGGCCTATGGCTACACCTTC

j_gene: TRBJ2-3
abundance: .
v_gene: TRBV12-3/TRBV12-4
d_gene: .
len: 12
CDR3aa: CASTLFRDTQYF
CDR3nt: TGTGCCAGCACTCTCTTTAGAGATACGCAGTATTTT

j_gene: TRBJ2-2
abundance: .
v_gene: TRBV15
d_gene: .
len: 13
CDR3aa: CATSRRRAGELFF
CDR3nt: TGTGCCACCAGCCGCCGGCGGGCCGGGGAGCTGTTTTTT

j_gene: TRBJ2-2
abundance: .
v_gene: TRBV15
d_gene: TRBD1
len: 16
CDR3aa: CATSRLGQGNTGELFF
CDR3nt: TGTGCCACCAGCAGACTAGGACAGGGAAATACCGGGGAGCTGTTTTTT

j_gene: TRBJ2-5
abundance: .
v_gene: TRBV20-1
d_gene: .
len: 10
CDR3aa: CSAVAETQYF
CDR3nt: TGCAGTGCGGTGGCGGAGACCCAGTACTTC

j_gene: TRBJ2-5
abundance: .
v_gene: TRBV27
d_gene: .
len: 14
CDR3aa: CASSPVPGKETQYF
CDR3nt: TGTGCCAGCAGTCCGGTTCCGGGTAAGGAGACCCAGTACTTC

j_gene: TRBJ1-1
abundance: .
v_gene: TRBV6-5
d_gene: .
len: 13
CDR3aa: CASIPPANTEVFF
CDR3nt: TGTGCCAGCATCCCGCCGGCTAACACTGAAGTTTTCTTT

j_gene: TRBJ2-7
abundance: .
v_gene: TRBV6-1
d_gene: TRBD1
len: 12
CDR3aa: CATQGKGHEQYF
CDR3nt: TGTGCCACACAGGGGAAGGGCCACGAGCAGTACTTC

j_gene: TRBJ1-1
abundance: .
v_gene: TRBV18
d_gene: .
len: 14
CDR3aa: CASSPRQSGTEAFF
CDR3nt: TGTGCCAGCTCACCACGACAGTCCGGCACTGAAGCTTTCTTT

j_gene: TRBJ1-5
abundance: .
v_gene: TRBV10-3
d_gene: .
len: 13
CDR3aa: CASRVAGQQPQHF
CDR3nt: TGTGCCAGCCGGGTCGCTGGGCAGCAGCCCCAGCATTTT

j_gene: TRBJ1-5
abundance: .
v_gene: TRBV15
d_gene: .
len: 13
CDR3aa: CATSPRQHQPQHF
CDR3nt: TGTGCCACCAGCCCCCGGCAGCATCAGCCCCAGCATTTT

j_gene: TRBJ2-7
abundance: .
v_gene: TRBV6-6
d_gene: .
len: 11
CDR3aa: CASSRLYEQYF
CDR3nt: TGTGCCAGCAGTAGACTCTACGAGCAGTACTTC

j_gene: TRBJ2-2
abundance: .
v_gene: TRBV2
d_gene: .
len: 13
CDR3aa: CASSETRTGELFF
CDR3nt: TGTGCCAGCAGTGAAACGAGGACCGGGGAGCTGTTTTTT

j_gene: TRBJ2-6
abundance: .
v_gene: TRBV9
d_gene: .
len: 18
CDR3aa: CASSQTGLQSSGANVLTF
CDR3nt: TGTGCCAGCAGCCAAACAGGTCTCCAGAGCTCTGGGGCCAACGTCCTGACTTTC

j_gene: TRBJ2-2
abundance: .
v_gene: TRBV6-2/TRBV6-3
d_gene: .
len: 14
CDR3aa: CASKLRDRPGELFF
CDR3nt: TGTGCCAGCAAACTGAGAGACCGCCCCGGGGAGCTGTTTTTT

j_gene: TRBJ2-3
abundance: .
v_gene: TRBV6-4
d_gene: TRBD2
len: 17
CDR3aa: CASSEGTSGERTDTQYF
CDR3nt: TGTGCCAGCAGTGAGGGGACTAGCGGGGAGAGAACAGATACGCAGTATTTT

j_gene: TRBJ1-4
abundance: .
v_gene: TRBV7-2
d_gene: .
len: 14
CDR3aa: CASSLAGLNEKLFF
CDR3nt: TGTGCCAGCAGCTTAGCAGGGTTGAATGAAAAACTGTTTTTT

j_gene: TRBJ1-1
abundance: .
v_gene: TRBV4-2
d_gene: .
len: 15
CDR3aa: CASSQETTLNTEAFF
CDR3nt: TGTGCCAGCAGCCAAGAAACCACCTTGAACACTGAAGCTTTCTTT

j_gene: TRBJ1-1
abundance: .
v_gene: TRBV5-1
d_gene: .
len: 15
CDR3aa: CASSLATQRGTEAFF
CDR3nt: TGCGCCAGCAGCTTGGCGACTCAGCGGGGCACTGAAGCTTTCTTT

j_gene: TRBJ1-1
abundance: .
v_gene: TRBV7-2
d_gene: .
len: 15
CDR3aa: CASSLVVARGTEAFF
CDR3nt: TGTGCCAGCAGCTTAGTTGTCGCGCGGGGCACTGAAGCTTTCTTT